This TCR beta chain was captured in a study of T cell repertoires in cytomegalovirus infection. Regarding the study as a whole: CMV-specific TCR beta clonotypes restricted by HLA-C dominated the ex vivo response.

There are a few counts of this clonotype. Its antigen is undetermined. TCRdb passed the reads through MiXCR, listing each CDR3 protein once. The sample lists around 530,000 distinct CDR3 sequences; around 27% were seen once. The CDR3 length is 15 residues. Per the germline V gene, CDR1 is MDHEN and CDR2 is SYDVKM. V dropped 3 bases and J dropped 4 bases, with 15 bases sitting between them. The chain links TRBV28 to TRBJ1-2; a weak D match, TRBD1 (5 bases). The TCR originated in a human donor in good health (CMV status not recorded). Some clones in this sample may be carry-over from other donors' samples. The sample comprised PBMCs. CDR3 bases: TGTGCCAGCAGTTTTAGAAGGGCGGGGACCTATGGCTACACCTTC. It yields the protein CASSFRRAGTYGYTF.